This T cell receptor (beta chain) was obtained from a study of T-cell memory formation after mild COVID-19. Study summary: TCR clusters were mostly donor specific. Study-wide points: Specificity for SARS-CoV-2 was not confirmed among the second-wave clones peaking on day 37. CD4/CD8 balance characterized clones contracting day 15 to 85, and CD4+ skew characterized later expanders.

The CDR3 spans 14 residues. Trimming removed 6 bases at V and 1 base at J, with 12 bases between. CDR1 MNHEY and CDR2 SVGAGI come from the germline V gene. This clonotype was counted at least ten times. Its antigen remains unidentified. 5'RACE with constant-segment primers built TCRalpha and TCRbeta cDNA libraries with UMIs. TCRdb analysed the 5' RACE reads with MiXCR anew, one entry per CDR3 protein. Of roughly 100,000 distinct CDR3 sequences in the sample, approximately 17% were seen once. This chain joins TRBV6-5 and TRBJ2-5; D is perhaps TRBD1 (6 bases). The clonotype originates from an adult woman who had mild COVID-19 (a few samples of this study predate the infection). Cell type and time point are not known. The specimen sequenced was PBMCs or a T cell subset sorted from them (not recorded which). The CDR3 reads CASRGGQFQETQYF. The DNA for the CDR3 is TGTGCCAGCAGGGGCGGACAGTTCCAAGAGACCCAGTACTTC.